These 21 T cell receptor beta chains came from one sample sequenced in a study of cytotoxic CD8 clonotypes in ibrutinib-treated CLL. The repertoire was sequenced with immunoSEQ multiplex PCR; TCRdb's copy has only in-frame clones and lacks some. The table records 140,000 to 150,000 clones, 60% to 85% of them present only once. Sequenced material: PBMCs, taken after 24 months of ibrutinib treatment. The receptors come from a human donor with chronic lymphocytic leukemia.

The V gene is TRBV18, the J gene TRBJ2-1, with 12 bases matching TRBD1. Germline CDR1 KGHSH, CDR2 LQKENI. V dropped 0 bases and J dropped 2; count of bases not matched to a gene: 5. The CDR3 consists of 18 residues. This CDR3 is CASSPPLGQGAPYNEQFF. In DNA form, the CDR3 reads TGTGCCAGCTCACCACCACTGGGACAGGGGGCCCCCTACAATGAGCAGTTCTTC.

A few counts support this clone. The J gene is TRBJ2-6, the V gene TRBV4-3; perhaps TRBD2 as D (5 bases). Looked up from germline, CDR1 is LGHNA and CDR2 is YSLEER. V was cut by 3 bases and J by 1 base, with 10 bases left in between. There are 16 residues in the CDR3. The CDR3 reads CASSQEEGSGANVLTF. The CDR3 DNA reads TGCGCCAGCAGCCAGGAAGAGGGATCTGGGGCCAACGTCCTGACTTTC.

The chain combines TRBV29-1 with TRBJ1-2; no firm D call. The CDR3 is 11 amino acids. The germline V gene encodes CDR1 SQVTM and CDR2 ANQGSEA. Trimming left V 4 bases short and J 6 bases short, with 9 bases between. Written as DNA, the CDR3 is TGCAGCGTTGGGGCAGACAATGGCTACACCTTC. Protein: CSVGADNGYTF.

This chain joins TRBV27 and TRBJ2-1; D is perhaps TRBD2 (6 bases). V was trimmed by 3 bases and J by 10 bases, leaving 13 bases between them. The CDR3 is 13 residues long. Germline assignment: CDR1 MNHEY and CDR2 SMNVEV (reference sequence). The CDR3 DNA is TGTGCCAGCAGTTTGGGGGGTACCCTGGAGCAGTTCTTC. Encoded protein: CASSLGGTLEQFF.

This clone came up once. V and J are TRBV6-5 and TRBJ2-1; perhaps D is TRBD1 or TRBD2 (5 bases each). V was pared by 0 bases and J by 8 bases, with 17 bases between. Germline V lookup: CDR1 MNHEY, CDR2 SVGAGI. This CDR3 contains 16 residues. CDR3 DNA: TGTGCCAGCAGTTACTCGGGAGACAGAGGGGTCGATGAGCAGTTCTTC. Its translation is CASSYSGDRGVDEQFF.

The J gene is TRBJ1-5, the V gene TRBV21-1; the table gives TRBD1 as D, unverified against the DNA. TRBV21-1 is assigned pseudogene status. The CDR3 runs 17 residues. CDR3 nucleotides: TGTGCCAGCATCCACAGGGGTCGCCCAAATAGCAATCAGCCCCAGCATTTT. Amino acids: CASIHRGRPNSNQPQHF.

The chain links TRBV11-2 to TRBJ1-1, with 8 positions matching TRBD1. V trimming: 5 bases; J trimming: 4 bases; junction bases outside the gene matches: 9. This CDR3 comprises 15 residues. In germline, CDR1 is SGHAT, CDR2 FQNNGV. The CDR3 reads CASSQQNRGATEAFF. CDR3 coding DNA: TGTGCCAGCAGCCAGCAAAACAGGGGGGCCACTGAAGCTTTCTTT.

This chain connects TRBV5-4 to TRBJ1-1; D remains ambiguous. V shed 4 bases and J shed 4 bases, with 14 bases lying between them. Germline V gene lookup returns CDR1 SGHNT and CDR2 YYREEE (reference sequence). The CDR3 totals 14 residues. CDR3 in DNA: TGTGCCAGCAGCGTGGACTTTCGGACCACTGAAGCTTTCTTT. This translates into CASSVDFRTTEAFF.

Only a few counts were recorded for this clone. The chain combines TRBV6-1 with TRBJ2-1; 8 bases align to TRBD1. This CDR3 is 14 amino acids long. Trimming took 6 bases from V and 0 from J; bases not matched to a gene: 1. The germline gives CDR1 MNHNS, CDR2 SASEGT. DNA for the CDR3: TGTGCCAGCAGACAGGGGGGCTCCTACAATGAGCAGTTCTTC. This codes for CASRQGGSYNEQFF.

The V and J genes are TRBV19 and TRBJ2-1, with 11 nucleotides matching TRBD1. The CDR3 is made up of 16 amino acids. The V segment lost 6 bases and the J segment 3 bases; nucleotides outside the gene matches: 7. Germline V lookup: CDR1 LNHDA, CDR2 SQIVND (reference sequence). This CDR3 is CASSTTGTGGYNEQFF. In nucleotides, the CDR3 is TGTGCCAGTAGCACCACCGGGACAGGGGGCTACAATGAGCAGTTCTTC.

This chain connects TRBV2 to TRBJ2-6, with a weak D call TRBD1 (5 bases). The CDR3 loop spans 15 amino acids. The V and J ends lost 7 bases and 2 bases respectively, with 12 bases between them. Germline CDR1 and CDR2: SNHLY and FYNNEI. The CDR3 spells CASNARAAGANVLTF. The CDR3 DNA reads TGTGCCAGCAACGCCAGGGCAGCTGGGGCCAACGTCCTGACTTTC.

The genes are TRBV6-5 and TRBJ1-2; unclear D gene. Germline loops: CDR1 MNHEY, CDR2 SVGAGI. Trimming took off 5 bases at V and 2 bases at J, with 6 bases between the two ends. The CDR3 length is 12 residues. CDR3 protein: CASSPGNYGYTF. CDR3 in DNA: TGTGCCAGCAGTCCCGGGAACTATGGCTACACCTTC.

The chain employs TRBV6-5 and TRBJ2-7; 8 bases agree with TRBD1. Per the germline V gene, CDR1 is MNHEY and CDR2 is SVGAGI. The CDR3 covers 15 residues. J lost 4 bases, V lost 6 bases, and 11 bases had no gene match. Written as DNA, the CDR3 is TGTGCCAGCAGCCAAGGACAGGGAGGCCGTTACGAGCAGTACTTC. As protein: CASSQGQGGRYEQYF.

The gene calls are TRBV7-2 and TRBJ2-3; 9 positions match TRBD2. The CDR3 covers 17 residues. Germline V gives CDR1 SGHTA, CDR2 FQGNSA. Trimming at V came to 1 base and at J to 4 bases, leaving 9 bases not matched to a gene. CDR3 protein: CASSLVGTAGGADTQYF. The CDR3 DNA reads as TGTGCCAGCAGCTTAGTTGGGACGGCGGGAGGGGCAGATACGCAGTATTTT.

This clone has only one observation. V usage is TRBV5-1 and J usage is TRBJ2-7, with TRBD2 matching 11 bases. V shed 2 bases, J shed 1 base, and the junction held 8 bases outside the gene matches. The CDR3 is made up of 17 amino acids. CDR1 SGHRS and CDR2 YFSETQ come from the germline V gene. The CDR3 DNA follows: TGCGCCAGCAGCTTAACTAGCGGGAGCGGTTTATCCTACGAGCAGTACTTC. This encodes CASSLTSGSGLSYEQYF.

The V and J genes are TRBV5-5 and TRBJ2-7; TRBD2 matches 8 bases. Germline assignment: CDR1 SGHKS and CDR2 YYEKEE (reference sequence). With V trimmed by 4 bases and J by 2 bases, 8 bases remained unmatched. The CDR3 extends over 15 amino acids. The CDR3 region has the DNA TGTGCCAGCAGCCCCGCCCTAGCGGGCCCCTACGAGCAGTACTTC. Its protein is CASSPALAGPYEQYF.

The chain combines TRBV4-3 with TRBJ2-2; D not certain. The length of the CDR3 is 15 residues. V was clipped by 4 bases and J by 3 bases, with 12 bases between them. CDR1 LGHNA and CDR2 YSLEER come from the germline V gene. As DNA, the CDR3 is TGCGCCAGCAGCCTCGGAGTAAAGTACACCGGGGAGCTGTTTTTT. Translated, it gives CASSLGVKYTGELFF.

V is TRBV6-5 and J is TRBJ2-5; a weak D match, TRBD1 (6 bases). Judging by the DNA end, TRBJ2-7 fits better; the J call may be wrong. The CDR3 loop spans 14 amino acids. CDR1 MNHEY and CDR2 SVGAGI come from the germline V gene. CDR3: CASVARGRSYEQYF. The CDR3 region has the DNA TGTGCCAGCGTTGCCAGGGGCCGCTCCTACGAGCAGTACTTC.

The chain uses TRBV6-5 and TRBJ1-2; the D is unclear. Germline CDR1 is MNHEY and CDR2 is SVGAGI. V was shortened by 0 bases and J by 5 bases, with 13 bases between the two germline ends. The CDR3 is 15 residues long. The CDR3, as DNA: TGTGCCAGCAGTTACTCGACGGCACAGCATTATGGCTACACCTTC. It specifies CASSYSTAQHYGYTF.

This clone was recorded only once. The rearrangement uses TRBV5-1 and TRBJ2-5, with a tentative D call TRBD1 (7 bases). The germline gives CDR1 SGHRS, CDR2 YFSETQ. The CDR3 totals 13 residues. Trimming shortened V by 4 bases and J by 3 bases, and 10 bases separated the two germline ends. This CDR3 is CASSAGQKETQYF. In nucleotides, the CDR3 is TGCGCCAGCAGCGCGGGACAGAAAGAGACCCAGTACTTC. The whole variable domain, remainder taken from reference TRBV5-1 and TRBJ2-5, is KAGVTQTPRYLIKTRGQQVTLSCSPISGHRSVSWYQQTPGQGLQFLFEYFSETQRNKGNFPGRFSGRQFSNSRSEMNVSTLELGDSALYLCASSAGQKETQYFGPGTRLLVL.

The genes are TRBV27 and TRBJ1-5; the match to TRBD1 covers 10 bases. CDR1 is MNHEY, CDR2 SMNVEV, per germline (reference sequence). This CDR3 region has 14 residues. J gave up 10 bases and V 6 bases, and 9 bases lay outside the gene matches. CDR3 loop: CASSSGQGGLPQHF. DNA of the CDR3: TGTGCCAGCAGCTCCGGACAGGGGGGACTCCCCCAGCATTTT.